One and the same sample provided the 8 T cell receptor beta chains below, sequenced in a study of OX40 agonist ivuxolimab in advanced cancers. Measured with immunoSEQ multiplex PCR; TCRdb has only the in-frame clones, and not every one. The repertoire holds under 90,000 clones, with around 83% as singletons. The sequences come from CD4+ or CD8+ T cells sorted from blood, collected in a trial of the OX40 agonist ivuxolimab. The receptors stem from an adult with an advanced solid tumor such as melanoma, head and neck, liver or kidney cancer.

The rearrangement links TRBV7-2 to TRBJ1-5, with 7 positions matching TRBD1. Germline trimming cut 1 base from V and 4 bases from J; bases unmatched to any gene: 4. This CDR3 contains 15 residues. The germline CDR1 and CDR2 sequences are SGHTA and FQGNSA. The CDR3 protein is CASSLGDSPNQPQHF. CDR3 coding DNA: TGTGCCAGCAGCTTAGGGGACAGCCCAAATCAGCCCCAGCATTTT. Looking up the rest from reference TRBV7-2 and TRBJ1-5 gives the full variable domain: GAGVSQSPSNKVTEKGKDVELRCDPISGHTALYWYRQSLGQGLEFLIYFQGNSAPDKSGLPSDRFSAERTGGSVSTLTIQRTQQEDSAVYLCASSLGDSPNQPQHFGDGTRLSIL.

This clone was found once. The V and J genes are TRBV6-4 and TRBJ2-1; weak D call: TRBD2 (6 bases). The V gene lost 4 bases and the J gene lost 7 bases, with 11 bases spanning the gap. This CDR3 spans 13 amino acids. In germline, CDR1 is MRHNA, CDR2 SNTAGT. CDR3 region: CASSVQEGNEQFF. The CDR3 coding sequence is TGTGCCAGCAGTGTTCAGGAGGGGAATGAGCAGTTCTTC.

This clone was observed once. The chain joins TRBV21-1 to TRBJ2-5; TRBD2, the table's D call, was not compared with the DNA. TRBV21-1 is given as a pseudogene. The CDR3 contains 16 residues. The CDR3 DNA reads TGTGCCAGCAGCAATTTGGCCCTTGGGGGGGAAGAGACCCAGTACTTC. Translated: CASSNLALGGEETQYF.

The V call is TRBV7-9, the J call TRBJ1-2; TRBD1 matches 7 bases. Losses at the gene ends were 5 bases for V and 5 bases for J; bases not matched to a gene: 14. Germline CDR1 SEHNR, CDR2 FQNEAQ (reference sequence). CDR3 length: 16 residues. The CDR3 region is CASSPWTGRIGYGYTF. The DNA of the CDR3 is TGTGCCAGCAGCCCGTGGACAGGCCGGATAGGGTATGGCTACACCTTC.

This clone was picked up a small number of times. The chain joins TRBV2 to TRBJ1-5, with a tentative D call TRBD1 (5 bases). From germline, CDR1 is SNHLY and CDR2 FYNNEI. The CDR3 extends over 12 amino acids. Trimming left V 4 bases short and J 7 bases short, with 8 bases between. The CDR3 here is CASSGEGQPQHF. CDR3 bases: TGTGCCAGCAGTGGGGAGGGGCAGCCCCAGCATTTT. Full variable domain (missing parts from reference TRBV2 and TRBJ1-5): EPEVTQTPSHQVTQMGQEVILRCVPISNHLYFYWYRQILGQKVEFLVSFYNNEISEKSEIFDDQFSVERPDGSNFTLKIRSTKLEDSAMYFCASSGEGQPQHFGDGTRLSIL.

The chain has TRBV6-5 and TRBJ1-2; 8 nucleotides match TRBD1. Trimming removed 4 bases from V and 6 bases from J; junction bases left unmatched: 7. In germline, CDR1 is MNHEY, CDR2 SVGAGI. The length of the CDR3 is 14 residues. The chain's CDR3 is CASSLWAGGDGYTF. The DNA for the CDR3 is TGTGCCAGCAGTTTATGGGCAGGGGGCGATGGCTACACCTTC.

The rearrangement joins TRBV5-1 to TRBJ1-1; TRBD1 matches at 9 bases. The ends lost 3 bases at V and 1 base at J; junction bases unmatched: 10. The germline V gene encodes CDR1 SGHRS and CDR2 YFSETQ. The CDR3 loop spans 17 amino acids. The CDR3: CASSSLTAGQGNTEAFF. The CDR3 bases are TGCGCCAGCAGCTCCCTTACCGCGGGACAGGGGAACACTGAAGCTTTCTTT.

This clone appeared once. The genes are TRBV7-7 and TRBJ2-2; possibly TRBD1 for D (5 bases). The V gene lost 5 bases and the J gene lost 0 bases, with 7 bases spanning the gap. The V gene's germline CDR1 is SSHAT and CDR2 FNYEAQ (reference sequence). CDR3 size: 14 residues. The DNA of the CDR3 is TGTGCCAGCAGCCAGACAGCGAACACCGGGGAGCTGTTTTTT. Translation: CASSQTANTGELFF.